Listed below are T cell receptor beta chains from one sample, sequenced in a study of T cell responses to AZD1222 COVID-19 vaccine. Clones were sequenced by immunoSEQ multiplex PCR, and TCRdb holds only the in-frame ones, with some missing. The sample lists around 150,000 clones, 92% occurring once. Sequences were derived from peripheral blood, sampled 28 days after the second AZD1222 dose. These receptor sequences come from an adult who received the AZD1222 COVID-19 vaccine. CDR3s include the opening cysteine and the closing phenylalanine or tryptophan. Each record gives: J gene, clone size, V gene, D gene, CDR3 protein, CDR3 DNA. D genes are given only for firm matches. Only part of the rows carry a size: once, few, many, or a class if the clone is expanded.

TRBJ2-7,.,TRBV9,.,CASSVGPPQEQYF,TGTGCCAGCAGCGTAGGGCCCCCACAGGAGCAGTACTTC
TRBJ1-6,.,TRBV6-5,.,CASRLDSPNSPLHF,TGTGCCAGCAGATTAGATTCCCCAAATTCACCCCTCCACTTT
TRBJ2-5,.,TRBV5-1,.,CASSSPDTVGTQYF,TGCGCCAGCAGCTCCCCGGACACAGTGGGGACCCAGTACTTC
TRBJ2-7,.,TRBV2,TRBD1,CASSEFSGGLGYEQYF,TGTGCCAGCAGTGAGTTCTCAGGGGGCCTGGGCTACGAGCAGTACTTC
TRBJ2-5,.,TRBV10-3,.,CAIRSETEETQYF,TGTGCCATCAGGTCCGAAACCGAAGAGACCCAGTACTTC
TRBJ1-2,.,TRBV15,TRBD1,CATSTETGAGYTF,TGTGCCACCAGCACGGAGACAGGGGCGGGCTACACCTTC
TRBJ1-2,.,TRBV2,.,CASSERPGDYGYTF,TGTGCCAGCAGTGAACGGCCCGGGGACTATGGCTACACCTTC
TRBJ1-1,.,TRBV12-5,.,CASGLGGEAFF,TGTGCTAGTGGTTTAGGGGGGGAAGCTTTCTTT
TRBJ1-6,.,TRBV5-5,TRBD1,CASSLTRDSDSPLHF,TGTGCCAGCAGCCTTACACGGGACAGTGACTCACCCCTCCACTTT
TRBJ2-3,once,TRBV5-4,TRBD1,CASSKWTGGYTDTQYF,TGTGCCAGCAGCAAGTGGACAGGGGGTTACACAGATACGCAGTATTTT
TRBJ1-2,.,TRBV6-1,.,CASSERGPNYGYTF,TGTGCCAGCAGTGAACGGGGACCGAACTATGGCTACACCTTC
TRBJ1-6,.,TRBV21-1,.,CASKFGSPLHF,TGTGCCAGCAAATTCGGTTCACCCCTCCACTTT
TRBJ2-3,once,TRBV30,.,CAWSGSSNPDTQYF,TGTGCCTGGAGTGGCTCCAGCAATCCAGATACGCAGTATTTT
TRBJ1-3,.,TRBV6-5,.,CASSYSKPYSGNTIYF,TGTGCCAGCAGTTACTCGAAGCCTTACTCTGGAAACACCATATATTTT
TRBJ2-1,.,TRBV6-5,.,CASVLVWKGEQFF,TGTGCCAGCGTACTCGTCTGGAAGGGAGAGCAGTTCTTC
TRBJ1-3,.,TRBV6-1,.,CASSDWDSSSGNTIYF,TGTGCCAGCAGTGATTGGGACTCGAGCTCTGGAAACACCATATATTTT
TRBJ1-1,.,TRBV6-5,.,CASSYGGTNTEAFF,TGTGCCAGCAGTTACGGCGGGACGAACACTGAAGCTTTCTTT
TRBJ2-1,.,TRBV11-2,TRBD2,CASSLRRGLAYNEQFF,TGTGCCAGCAGCTTGAGGCGGGGACTAGCCTACAATGAGCAGTTCTTC